This T cell receptor beta chain is from a study of blood T cell repertoires in COVID-19 (dated by TCRdb to about 2020). Background on the whole study: Samples from collaborators originated in the United States, Italy and Spain and spanned both the acute and convalescent phases of COVID-19. The material from the prospective study consisted of cDNA or gDNA derived from T cells, B-cell-depleted T cells, or PBMCs. The dataset comprised deeply sampled blood TCRbeta repertoires from subjects exposed to, actively infected with, or recovered from COVID-19. The repertoires were made available in a free public database intended to serve as a resource for research on the immune response to SARS-CoV-2. Samples came from the ongoing ImmuneRACE study (first 160 participants) plus 1,254 subjects from 6 global collaborators. The sample metadata nearly always contained a de-identified subject ID, COVID-19 status, age in years and sex. Where HLA class I and class II types were available, the types were taken from metadata supplied by the sample provider, not from assay-based typing.

The CDR3 numbers 14 residues from cysteine through phenylalanine. Kept here is only the CDR3 DNA, which spans 42 bases and is read in frame from base 1. V is cut back by 7 bases and J by 7 bases, with 10 bases in the junction unmatched. According to the germline V gene (reference sequence), CDR1 reads SEHNR and CDR2 reads FQNEAQ. TCRbeta CDR3 regions were amplified from genomic DNA by means of the immunoSEQ Assay, a bias-controlled multiplex PCR. The original pipeline was this. Nucleated cell counts per sample were estimated from amplification of reference gene primers within the assay. Sequence reads were collapsed and filtered to measure the absolute abundance of every unique TCRbeta CDR3 rearrangement. For each sample, productive Simpson clonality was calculated by taking the square root of Simpson's diversity index across productive rearrangements. What TCRdb holds here is the immuneACCESS table cut down to in-frame rearrangements. Part of the clones is not present; checked against another copy, under half of the missing clones reflect an unresolved V gene, and the others are unexplained. That table supplies the V and J calls and clone size; D and trimming were determined from the DNA. For this sample the table gives 40,000 to 45,000 clones, of which roughly nine tenths were detected only once. The top ten clonotypes cover 20% to 25% of the sample.

Whole blood was collected in K2EDTA tubes by collaborating institutions according to the institutions' own protocols. Collaborator samples were shipped for TCRbeta analysis as frozen whole blood, isolated PBMCs, or DNA extracted from either sample type. Study-wide findings and limitations: The amount of clinical and demographic metadata varied by source and participant and was provided uncurated.

In the case of this clone: This clone's antigen is unknown. No qualities accompany the bases; no much larger clone lies one base away.

The specimen was peripheral blood. This clonotype was obtained from a man aged 45-65 years with active COVID-19. The chain links TRBV7-9 with TRBJ1-5, with 7 bases in between that match TRBD1. The DNA sequence is as follows: TGTGCCAGCACAACAGGGGTCCGCGACCAGCCCCAGCATTTT. This sequence encodes CASTTGVRDQPQHF.